A single sample gave rise to the 18 T cell receptor beta chains below, sequenced in a study of T cell responses to AZD1222 COVID-19 vaccine. Here immunoSEQ multiplex PCR was the method, and the copy in TCRdb shows in-frame clones only, minus some. There are about 150,000 clones in the sample; over 75% occur only once, and less than 9.5% lies in the top ten. Specimen: peripheral blood, collected 28 days after the second dose of the MenACWY control vaccine. The receptors were gathered from an adult who received the MenACWY meningococcal vaccine as a control.

The CDR3 here is CASSPRGASWLMNTEAFF. The CDR3 DNA reads as TGTGCCAGCAGTCCACGGGGAGCCTCCTGGCTGATGAACACTGAAGCTTTCTTT. This chain links TRBV27 with TRBJ1-1; no definite D call. Germline values: CDR1 MNHEY, CDR2 SMNVEV (reference sequence). There are 18 residues in the CDR3. V was clipped by 5 bases and J by 0 bases, with 22 bases between them.

This chain links TRBV9 with TRBJ1-1, with a weak D call TRBD1 (5 bases). The germline V gene encodes CDR1 SGDLS and CDR2 YYNGEE. Trimming cost V 4 bases and J 0 bases, with 10 bases left between them. This CDR3 spans 14 amino acids. The CDR3 DNA follows: TGTGCCAGCAGCCTTGGGGGGATGAACACTGAAGCTTTCTTT. Protein product: CASSLGGMNTEAFF.

This chain uses TRBV27 with TRBJ2-1; 9 positions agree with TRBD2. CDR3 length: 16 residues. Germline V gene data show CDR1 as MNHEY and CDR2 as SMNVEV (reference sequence). V dropped 2 bases and J dropped 6; count of bases not matched to a gene: 8. CDR3 amino acids: CASSLASGASGNEQFF. CDR3 DNA: TGTGCCAGCAGTTTAGCTAGCGGGGCGTCCGGCAATGAGCAGTTCTTC.

This sequence joins TRBV25-1 and TRBJ1-1; TRBD1 matches at 7 bases. CDR1 is MGHDK, CDR2 SYGVNS, per germline. The CDR3 has 13 residues. With 5 bases clipped from V and 6 bases from J, the junction kept 6 bases outside the gene matches. CDR3: CASSSAGGAEAFF. The CDR3, as DNA: TGTGCCAGCAGTTCCGCAGGGGGGGCTGAAGCTTTCTTT.

CDR3 bases: TGTGCCAGCAGTCCAGAACAGGGACTTGGCTACACCTTC. Encoded protein: CASSPEQGLGYTF. The chain joins TRBV27 to TRBJ1-2; perhaps TRBD1 as D (6 bases). CDR3 size: 13 residues. V dropped 5 bases and J dropped 7 bases, with 14 bases sitting between them. CDR1 MNHEY and CDR2 SMNVEV come from the germline V gene (reference sequence).

V gene TRBV11-3 combines with J gene TRBJ2-7; D call uncertain. The germline V and J ends were trimmed by 1 base and 3 bases, with 10 bases remaining between them. This CDR3 has 14 residues. Germline CDR1 SGHNT, CDR2 YENEEA. This chain's CDR3 is CASSLVTAVYEQYF. CDR3 DNA sequence: TGTGCCAGCAGCTTAGTTACGGCAGTCTACGAGCAGTACTTC.

V is TRBV24-1 and J is TRBJ2-5; no reliable D call. V gave up 5 bases and J gave up 5 bases, with 14 bases separating them. The CDR3 runs 14 residues. CDR1 and CDR2 from the germline V gene are KGHDR and SFDVKD. This CDR3 reads CATSVASSGETQYF. Here the CDR3 DNA reads TGTGCCACCAGTGTTGCCAGCTCTGGGGAGACCCAGTACTTC.

This clone was observed a single time. CDR3 sequence: CATGRETQYF. DNA for the CDR3: TGTGCCACCGGGAGAGAGACCCAGTACTTC. The chain employs TRBV19 and TRBJ2-5; D is perhaps TRBD2 (6 bases). V lost 10 bases and J lost 4, with 7 bases in between. The V gene's germline CDR1 is LNHDA and CDR2 SQIVND (reference sequence). The CDR3 contains 10 residues.

This clone was found once. The chain carries TRBV28 and TRBJ1-6; 10 bases align to TRBD1. From germline, CDR1 is MDHEN and CDR2 SYDVKM. There are 15 residues in the CDR3. V shed 5 bases and J 7 bases; nucleotides not matched to a gene: 5. The CDR3 reads CASSLRQGANSPLHF. CDR3 nucleotides: TGTGCCAGCAGTCTCCGACAGGGGGCGAATTCACCCCTCCACTTT.

Regarding this clone: Sequence at one end of the junction differs from germline and may be a read error. As DNA, the CDR3 is TGTGCCAGCAGCTTACCCCGACTAGCGGGAGCCTGGGGGGTAGTCTTC. It specifies CASSLPRLAGAWGVVF. V usage is TRBV7-8 and J usage is TRBJ2-1; TRBD2 aligns across 12 bases. The CDR3 runs to 16 residues. The V gene's germline CDR1 is SGHVS and CDR2 FQNEAQ.

The chain has TRBV28 and TRBJ2-7, with TRBD2 identical over 8 bases. This CDR3 spans 15 amino acids. From germline, CDR1 is MDHEN and CDR2 SYDVKM. J gave up 4 bases and V 6 bases, and 11 bases lay outside the gene matches. The CDR3: CASRLDRGGDYEQYF. CDR3 sequence (DNA): TGTGCCAGCAGACTTGATCGGGGGGGAGATTACGAGCAGTACTTC.

The chain is built from TRBV2 and TRBJ2-1, with D unclear. The CDR3 is made up of 12 amino acids. V lost 6 bases and J 9 bases, leaving 12 bases between the germline ends. Germline CDR1 is SNHLY and CDR2 is FYNNEI. CDR3 loop: CASRLQVGEQFF. CDR3 DNA: TGTGCCAGCAGACTGCAGGTGGGTGAGCAGTTCTTC.

This chain joins TRBV5-4 and TRBJ2-1; tentative D call: TRBD2 (6 bases). Germline CDR1 SGHNT, CDR2 YYREEE (reference sequence). This CDR3 spans 16 amino acids. Trimming left V 5 bases short and J 4 bases short, with 19 bases between. Here the CDR3 DNA reads TGTGCCAGCAGTCCCTCCCGGGACTTCTATTACAATGAGCAGTTCTTC. Translation gives CASSPSRDFYYNEQFF.

This CDR3 reads CASSYWLGGYTF. CDR3 coding DNA: TGTGCCAGCAGTTACTGGCTGGGAGGCTACACCTTC. The chain uses TRBV6-2 or TRBV6-3 and TRBJ1-2; D is undetermined. Germline V gene sequence: CDR1 MNHEY, CDR2 SVGEGT. The V gene lost 1 base and the J gene lost 8 bases, with 8 bases spanning the gap. CDR3 length: 12 residues.

The J gene is TRBJ1-4, the V gene TRBV29-1, with TRBD1 identical over 11 bases. The CDR3 contains 13 residues. V trimming: 5 bases; J trimming: 10 bases; junction bases outside the gene matches: 6. CDR1 SQVTM and CDR2 ANQGSEA come from the germline V gene. Here the CDR3 DNA reads TGCAGCGTTTTAGGACAGGGGGCGGGAAAACTGTTTTTT. Protein product: CSVLGQGAGKLFF.

The V gene is TRBV18, the J gene TRBJ1-5; 7 nucleotides align to TRBD1. The V gene end was trimmed by 4 bases and the J gene end by 5 bases; junction bases not matched to a gene: 5. This CDR3 region has 14 residues. Germline CDR1 reads KGHSH; CDR2 reads LQKENI. CDR3 sequence reads: CASSQGTVYQPQHF. The CDR3 DNA sequence: TGTGCCAGCTCACAAGGGACAGTTTATCAGCCCCAGCATTTT.

This clone was seen a few times. The chain combines TRBV27 with TRBJ2-7, with 9 bases identical to TRBD1. CDR3 length equals 15 residues. V was pared by 2 bases and J by 5 bases, with 7 bases of the junction left unmatched. Germline CDR1 is MNHEY and CDR2 is SMNVEV (reference sequence). The CDR3 protein is CASSLRQGVGNEQYF. The CDR3 DNA sequence: TGTGCCAGCAGTTTACGACAGGGGGTCGGGAACGAGCAGTACTTC.

The sample holds a few counts of this clone. The chain joins TRBV5-5 to TRBJ1-3; D remains ambiguous. The CDR3 consists of 18 residues. Trimming took 0 bases from V and 2 from J, leaving 18 bases between them. Germline values: CDR1 SGHKS, CDR2 YYEKEE (reference sequence). CDR3 sequence (DNA): TGTGCCAGCAGCTTGGACATACTGTTCTTAGGCGCTGGAAACACCATATATTTT. Translation gives CASSLDILFLGAGNTIYF.